This T cell receptor (beta chain) emerged from a study of shared clonotypes between healthy human individuals. Study results and limitations: Sharing across four donors was highest in naive CD4 (approximately 5%) and lowest in memory CD8 (0.4%).

This clone has just one count. Its antigen is unknown. Data came from immunoSEQ multiplex PCR; TCRdb stores just in-frame clones and leaves some out. The sample includes roughly 570,000 clones, 98% of them seen just once. Germline V gene data show CDR1 as LGHNA and CDR2 as YSLEER. This CDR3 is built from 14 residues. Between the trimmed V and J ends, which lost 2 bases and 0 bases, there was a span of 8 bases. CD8 cells classed as naive were CD45RO-negative and positively selected for CCR7, excluding terminally differentiated effector memory CD45RA+ cells. The sequencing sample was made of naive CD8+ T cells sorted from blood. V is TRBV4-3 and J is TRBJ2-7; no definite D call. This clonotype was obtained from a man in his thirties or forties in good health. The CDR3 loop is CASSQSPVSYEQYF. CDR3 in DNA: TGCGCCAGCAGCCAAAGCCCAGTCTCCTACGAGCAGTACTTC.